This T cell receptor beta chain was sequenced during a study of cytomegalovirus exposure and HLA in healthy donors. Findings and limits, study-wide: A list of approximately 160 TCR beta chains associated with cytomegalovirus was given. In an earlier analysis, about 87% or about 30%: the productive usage of most TCR beta V segments. HLA alleles were associated with around 17,000 TCR beta sequences in a later analysis at 0.05 false discovery rate.

This clone was counted between two and nine times. Its antigen is currently unknown. The CDR3 has 12 residues. Germline V gene lookup returns CDR1 SNHLY and CDR2 FYNNEI. V was cut by 6 bases and J by 9 bases, with 9 bases left in between. PCR used 60 Vbeta primers and 13 Jbeta primers. Clones were read by immunoSEQ multiplex PCR, and TCRdb kept only the in-frame ones, dropping some. The table has about 150,000 clones, more than 60% seen once. The sequenced sample consisted of PBMCs. This sequence was found in a middle-aged woman in good health and CMV-seronegative. The chain couples TRBV2 to TRBJ1-6; possible D gene TRBD1, 5 bases. DNA for the CDR3: TGTGCCAGCAGAGGGGAGGGTTCACCCCTCCACTTT. Protein: CASRGEGSPLHF.